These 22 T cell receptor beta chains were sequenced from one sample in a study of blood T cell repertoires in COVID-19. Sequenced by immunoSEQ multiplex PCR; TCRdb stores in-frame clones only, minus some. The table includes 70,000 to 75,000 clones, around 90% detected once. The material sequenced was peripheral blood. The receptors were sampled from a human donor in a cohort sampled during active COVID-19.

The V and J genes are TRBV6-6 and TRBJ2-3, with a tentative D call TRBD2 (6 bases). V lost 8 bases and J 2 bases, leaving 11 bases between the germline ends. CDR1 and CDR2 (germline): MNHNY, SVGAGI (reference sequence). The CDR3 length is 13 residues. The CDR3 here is CASRGGNTDTQYF. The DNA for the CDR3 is TGTGCCAGCCGAGGCGGGAACACAGATACGCAGTATTTT.

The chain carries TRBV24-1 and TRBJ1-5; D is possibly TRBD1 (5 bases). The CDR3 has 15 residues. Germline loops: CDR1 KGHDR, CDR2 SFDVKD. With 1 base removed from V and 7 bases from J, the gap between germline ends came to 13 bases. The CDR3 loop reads CATSDLTGDRQPQHF. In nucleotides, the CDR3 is TGTGCCACCAGTGATTTAACGGGGGACCGACAGCCCCAGCATTTT.

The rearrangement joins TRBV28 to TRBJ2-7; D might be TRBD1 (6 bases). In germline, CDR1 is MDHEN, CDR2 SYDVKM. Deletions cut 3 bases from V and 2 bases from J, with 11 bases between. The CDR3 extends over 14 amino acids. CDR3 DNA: TGTGCCAGCAGTTTGCTGAGGGGGACCTACGAGCAGTACTTC. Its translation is CASSLLRGTYEQYF.

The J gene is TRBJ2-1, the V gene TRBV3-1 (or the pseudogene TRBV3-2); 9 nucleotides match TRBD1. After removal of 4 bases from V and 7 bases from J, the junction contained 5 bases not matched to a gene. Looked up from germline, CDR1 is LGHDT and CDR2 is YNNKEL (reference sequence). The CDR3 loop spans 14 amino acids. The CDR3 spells CASSPRDRVNEQFF. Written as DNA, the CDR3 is TGTGCCAGCAGCCCCCGGGACAGGGTTAATGAGCAGTTCTTC.

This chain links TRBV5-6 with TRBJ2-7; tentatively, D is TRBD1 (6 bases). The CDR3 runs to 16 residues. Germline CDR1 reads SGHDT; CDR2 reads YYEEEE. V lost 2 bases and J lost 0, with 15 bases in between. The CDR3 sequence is CASSFTGTRISYEQYF. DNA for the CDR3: TGTGCCAGCAGCTTCACCGGGACACGGATCTCCTACGAGCAGTACTTC. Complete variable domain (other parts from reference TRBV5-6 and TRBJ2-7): DAGVTQSPTHLIKTRGQQVTLRCSPKSGHDTVSWYQQALGQGPQFIFQYYEEEERQRGNFPDRFSGHQFPNYSSELNVNALLLGDSALYLCASSFTGTRISYEQYFGPGTRLTVT.

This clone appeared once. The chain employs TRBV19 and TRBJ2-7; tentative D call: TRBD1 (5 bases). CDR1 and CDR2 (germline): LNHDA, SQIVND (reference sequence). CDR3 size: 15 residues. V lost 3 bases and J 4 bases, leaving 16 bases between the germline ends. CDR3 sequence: CASSISLGQDYEQYF. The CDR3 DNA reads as TGTGCCAGTAGTATCAGTTTGGGGCAGGATTACGAGCAGTACTTC.

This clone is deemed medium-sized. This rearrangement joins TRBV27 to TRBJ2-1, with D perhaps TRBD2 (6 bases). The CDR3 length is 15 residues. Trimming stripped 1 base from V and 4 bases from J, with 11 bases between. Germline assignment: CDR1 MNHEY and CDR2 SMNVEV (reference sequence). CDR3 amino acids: CASSLWAGRYNEQFF. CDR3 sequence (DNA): TGTGCCAGCAGTTTATGGGCGGGGCGATACAATGAGCAGTTCTTC.

CDR3 region: CATSMGLAGAYEQYF. The CDR3 region has the DNA TGTGCCACCAGCATGGGACTAGCGGGAGCCTACGAGCAGTACTTC. V gene TRBV15 combines with J gene TRBJ2-7, with 14 positions matching TRBD2. In germline, CDR1 is LNHNV, CDR2 YYDKDF (reference sequence). The CDR3 spans 15 residues. V lost 4 bases to trimming and J lost 2 bases; unmatched junction nucleotides: 1.

The CDR3 region has the DNA TGTGCCAGCAGCCCTCATACAGGAATCTACGAGCAGTACTTC. Amino acid sequence: CASSPHTGIYEQYF. This chain joins TRBV7-2 and TRBJ2-7; a possible D gene is TRBD1 (5 bases). This CDR3 spans 14 amino acids. V was clipped by 5 bases and J by 3 bases, with 14 bases between them. The germline gives CDR1 SGHTA, CDR2 FQGNSA.

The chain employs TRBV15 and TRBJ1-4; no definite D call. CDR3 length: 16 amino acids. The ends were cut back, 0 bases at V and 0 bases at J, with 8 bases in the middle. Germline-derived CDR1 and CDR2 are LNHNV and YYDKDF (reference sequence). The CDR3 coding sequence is TGTGCCACCAGCAGAGAACCGAGAGCAACTAATGAAAAACTGTTTTTT. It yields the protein CATSREPRATNEKLFF.

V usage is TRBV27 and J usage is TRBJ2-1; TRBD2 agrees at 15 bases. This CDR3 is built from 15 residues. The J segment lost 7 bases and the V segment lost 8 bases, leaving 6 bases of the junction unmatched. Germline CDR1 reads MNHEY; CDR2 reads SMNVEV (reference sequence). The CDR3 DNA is TGTGCCAGCGGGGGACTAGCGGGAGGTAGTAATGAGCAGTTCTTC. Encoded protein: CASGGLAGGSNEQFF.

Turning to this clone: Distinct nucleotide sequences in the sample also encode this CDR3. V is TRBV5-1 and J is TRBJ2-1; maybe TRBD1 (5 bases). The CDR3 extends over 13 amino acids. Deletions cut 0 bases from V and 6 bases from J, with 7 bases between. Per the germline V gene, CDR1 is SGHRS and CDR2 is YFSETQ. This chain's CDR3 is CASSLGQGNEQFF. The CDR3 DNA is TGCGCCAGCAGCTTGGGGCAGGGCAATGAGCAGTTCTTC.

CDR3 bases: TGTGCCAGCAGCGTAGACCCGGGACAGGGTAGCCACGAGCAGTACTTC. Encoded protein: CASSVDPGQGSHEQYF. V gene TRBV9 combines with J gene TRBJ2-7, with TRBD1 matching 9 bases. The CDR3 sequence is 16 residues long. V lost 0 bases, J lost 5 bases, and 9 bases stayed unmatched. Germline lookup yields CDR1 SGDLS and CDR2 YYNGEE.

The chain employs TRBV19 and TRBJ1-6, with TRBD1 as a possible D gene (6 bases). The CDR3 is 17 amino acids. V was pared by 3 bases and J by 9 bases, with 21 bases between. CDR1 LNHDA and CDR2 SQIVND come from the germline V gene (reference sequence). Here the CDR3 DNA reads TGTGCCAGTAGTATGCTGGTACAGGGATCTAGCCTTTCACCCCTCCACTTT. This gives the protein CASSMLVQGSSLSPLHF.

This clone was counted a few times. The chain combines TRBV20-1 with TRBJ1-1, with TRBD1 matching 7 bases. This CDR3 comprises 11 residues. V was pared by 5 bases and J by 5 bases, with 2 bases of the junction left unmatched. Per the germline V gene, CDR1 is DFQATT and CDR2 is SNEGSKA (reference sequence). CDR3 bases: TGCAGTGCTGGACAGGAAACTGAAGCTTTCTTT. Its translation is CSAGQETEAFF.

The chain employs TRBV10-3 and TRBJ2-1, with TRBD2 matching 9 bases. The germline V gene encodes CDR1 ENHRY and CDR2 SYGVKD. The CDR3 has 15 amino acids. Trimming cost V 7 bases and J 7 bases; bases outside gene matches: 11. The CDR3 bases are TGTGCCATCATGGAGGGACTAGCCCTTGGGAATGAGCAGTTCTTC. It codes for CAIMEGLALGNEQFF.

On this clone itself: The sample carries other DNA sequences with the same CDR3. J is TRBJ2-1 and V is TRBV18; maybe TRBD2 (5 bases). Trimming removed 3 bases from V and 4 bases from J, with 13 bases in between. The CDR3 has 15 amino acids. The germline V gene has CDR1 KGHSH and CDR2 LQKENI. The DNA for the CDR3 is TGTGCCAGCTCACCCCCCGGAGGTTCGTACAATGAGCAGTTCTTC. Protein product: CASSPPGGSYNEQFF.

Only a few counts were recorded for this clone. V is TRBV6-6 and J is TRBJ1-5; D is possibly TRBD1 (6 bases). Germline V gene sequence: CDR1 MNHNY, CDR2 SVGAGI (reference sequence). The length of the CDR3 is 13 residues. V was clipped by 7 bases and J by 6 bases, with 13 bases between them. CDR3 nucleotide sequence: TGTGCCAGCATGGGGGGGCGAGGTCAGCCCCAGCATTTT. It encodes CASMGGRGQPQHF.

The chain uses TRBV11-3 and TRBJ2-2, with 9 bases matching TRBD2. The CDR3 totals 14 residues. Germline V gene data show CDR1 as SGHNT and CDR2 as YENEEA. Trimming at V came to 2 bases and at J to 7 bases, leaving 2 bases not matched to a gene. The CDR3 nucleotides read TGTGCCAGCAGCTTAAATAGCGGGGGCGGGGAGCTGTTTTTT. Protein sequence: CASSLNSGGGELFF.

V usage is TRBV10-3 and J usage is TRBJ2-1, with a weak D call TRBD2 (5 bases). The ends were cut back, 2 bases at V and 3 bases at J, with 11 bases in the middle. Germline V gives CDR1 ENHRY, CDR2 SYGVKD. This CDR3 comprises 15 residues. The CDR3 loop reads CAISELGSGYNEQFF. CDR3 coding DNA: TGTGCCATCAGTGAGCTCGGAAGCGGCTACAATGAGCAGTTCTTC.

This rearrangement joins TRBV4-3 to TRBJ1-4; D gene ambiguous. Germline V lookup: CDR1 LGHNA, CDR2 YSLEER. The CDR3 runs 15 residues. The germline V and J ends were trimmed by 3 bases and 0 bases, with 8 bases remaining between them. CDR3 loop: CASSQDLPTNEKLFF. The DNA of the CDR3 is TGCGCCAGCAGCCAGGACTTACCAACTAATGAAAAACTGTTTTTT.

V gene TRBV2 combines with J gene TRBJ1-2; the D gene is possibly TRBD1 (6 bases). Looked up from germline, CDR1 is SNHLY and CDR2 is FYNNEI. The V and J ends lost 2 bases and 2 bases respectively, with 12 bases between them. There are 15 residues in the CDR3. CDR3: CASSENRAENYGYTF. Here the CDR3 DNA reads TGTGCCAGCAGTGAAAACAGGGCTGAAAACTATGGCTACACCTTC. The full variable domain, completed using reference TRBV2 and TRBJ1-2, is EPEVTQTPSHQVTQMGQEVILRCVPISNHLYFYWYRQILGQKVEFLVSFYNNEISEKSEIFDDQFSVERPDGSNFTLKIRSTKLEDSAMYFCASSENRAENYGYTFGSGTRLTVV.